This entry lists 7 T cell receptor beta chains sequenced from one sample in a study of blood T cell repertoires in COVID-19. Repertoires were generated with immunoSEQ multiplex PCR, while TCRdb's copy carries only in-frame clones and drops some. The sample consists of 210,000 or so clones, about 86% of them appearing once. The source material was peripheral blood. The receptors come from a man aged 45 to 65 with active or convalescent COVID-19.

The chain is built from TRBV3-1 (or the pseudogene TRBV3-2) and TRBJ1-2, with 9 bases lining up with TRBD1. V shed 4 bases, J shed 8 bases, and the junction held 5 bases outside the gene matches. Germline CDR1 LGHDT, CDR2 YNNKEL (reference sequence). The CDR3 sequence is 13 residues long. DNA of the CDR3: TGTGCCAGCAGCCCCCCGGGACAGGGCGGCTACACCTTC. It codes for CASSPPGQGGYTF.

V and J are TRBV11-2 and TRBJ1-2, with 7 bases identical to TRBD1. CDR1 and CDR2 from the germline V gene are SGHAT and FQNNGV. There are 16 residues in the CDR3. J was trimmed by 2 bases and V by 5 bases; bases with no gene match: 11. Written as DNA, the CDR3 is TGTGCCAGCAGCCCAAATGAGGGACAGCAAAACTATGGCTACACCTTC. Amino acid sequence: CASSPNEGQQNYGYTF.

The CDR3 sequence is CASSYSTGGPYEQYF. CDR3 DNA sequence: TGTGCCAGCAGTTACTCCACGGGAGGCCCTTACGAGCAGTACTTC. V gene TRBV6-6 combines with J gene TRBJ2-7, with 7 nucleotides matching TRBD2. V lost 0 bases, J lost 4 bases, and 6 bases stayed unmatched. Germline CDR1 is MNHNY and CDR2 is SVGAGI (reference sequence). CDR3 size: 15 residues.

The V call is TRBV4-2, the J call TRBJ1-6, with 7 nucleotides matching TRBD1. V lost 0 bases and J lost 0; bases outside the gene matches: 5. In germline, CDR1 is LGHNA, CDR2 YNFKEQ. This CDR3 is built from 18 residues. CDR3 DNA: TGTGCCAGCAGCCAAGATCGAAGGGGGCGCTCCTATAATTCACCCCTCCACTTT. Protein: CASSQDRRGRSYNSPLHF.

The chain combines TRBV28 with TRBJ1-5, with 7 bases lining up with TRBD1. The CDR3 is made up of 14 amino acids. CDR1 is MDHEN and CDR2 is SYDVKM in the germline V gene. V lost 5 bases, J lost 2 bases, and 3 bases stayed unmatched. CDR3 protein: CASSQGGGNQPQHF. CDR3 nucleotides: TGTGCCAGCAGTCAGGGGGGAGGCAATCAGCCCCAGCATTTT.

This clone was seen only a few times. The rearrangement links TRBV7-9 to TRBJ2-1, with TRBD2 matching 7 bases. This CDR3 comprises 15 residues. Germline CDR1 reads SEHNR; CDR2 reads FQNEAQ (reference sequence). The J segment lost 9 bases and the V segment lost 6 bases, leaving 14 bases of the junction unmatched. This CDR3 reads CASSQGSRTSSEQFF. DNA of the CDR3: TGTGCCAGCAGTCAAGGAAGCCGGACTAGTTCTGAGCAGTTCTTC. The full variable domain, rest sourced from reference TRBV7-9 and TRBJ2-1, is DTGVSQNPRHKITKRGQNVTFRCDPISEHNRLYWYRQTLGQGPEFLTYFQNEAQLEKSRLLSDRFSAERPKGSFSTLEIQRTEQGDSAMYLCASSQGSRTSSEQFFGPGTRLTVL.

This sequence joins TRBV30 and TRBJ1-6, with D unclear. CDR1 is GTSNPN and CDR2 is SVGIG in the germline V gene (reference sequence). CDR3 length: 11 residues. The V and J ends lost 3 bases and 14 bases respectively, with 11 bases between them. The CDR3 DNA is TGTGCCTGGAGCGCAGGTTCGGCCCTCCACTTT. Encoded protein: CAWSAGSALHF.